What follows are 29 T cell receptor beta chains derived from one specimen sequenced in a study of cytomegalovirus exposure and HLA in healthy donors. Profiling relied on immunoSEQ multiplex PCR, and the TCRdb table lists in-frame clones only, not all of them. The profile shows about 160,000 clones, roughly 84% of them singletons. Sequenced sample: PBMCs. Receptors originate from a man aged 25-45 years in good health and CMV-seropositive.

The rearrangement uses TRBV19 and TRBJ2-2; D is possibly TRBD2 (6 bases). Germline V CDR1 and CDR2: LNHDA, SQIVND (reference sequence). This CDR3 spans 14 amino acids. Trimming took off 0 bases at V and 6 bases at J, with 8 bases between the two ends. CDR3 DNA: TGTGCCAGTAGTATAGACAGGGAGGCCGGGGAGCTGTTTTTT. It is translated as CASSIDREAGELFF.

This chain connects TRBV30 to TRBJ1-2; no clear D. Germline V gene sequence: CDR1 GTSNPN, CDR2 SVGIG (reference sequence). V dropped 2 bases and J dropped 8 bases, with 9 bases sitting between them. This CDR3 has 11 amino acids. The CDR3 DNA is TGTGCCTGGAGTCAGGATAGGGGCTACACCTTC. It specifies CAWSQDRGYTF.

The chain joins TRBV30 to TRBJ1-1; D might be TRBD1 (5 bases). Trimming left V 4 bases short and J 5 bases short, with 11 bases between. Per germline, CDR1 GTSNPN and CDR2 SVGIG (reference sequence). The CDR3 has 12 amino acids. In nucleotides, the CDR3 is TGTGCCTGGAACCAGGGTAAAACTGAAGCTTTCTTT. It encodes CAWNQGKTEAFF.

This chain links TRBV4-1 with TRBJ1-2, with 10 bases that match TRBD1. This CDR3 is built from 19 residues. The junction had 16 bases not matched to a gene; V was cut back by 4 bases and J by 2 bases. The germline gives CDR1 MGHRA, CDR2 YSYEKL. The CDR3 DNA follows: TGCGCCAGCAGCCTAGGAAGACTGACAGGGGGCGCGGGGAACTATGGCTACACCTTC. Protein product: CASSLGRLTGGAGNYGYTF.

V gene TRBV4-2 combines with J gene TRBJ2-1; 8 bases fit TRBD1. Trimming removed 1 base from V and 8 bases from J; junction bases left unmatched: 7. The CDR3 has 15 residues. Germline V gene lookup returns CDR1 LGHNA and CDR2 YNFKEQ. CDR3 sequence reads: CASSQGWTGFDEQFF. CDR3 nucleotide sequence: TGTGCCAGCAGCCAAGGTTGGACAGGGTTTGATGAGCAGTTCTTC.

The rearrangement joins TRBV27 to TRBJ2-7; weak D call: TRBD2 (5 bases). CDR3 size: 13 residues. Trimming took off 4 bases at V and 4 bases at J, with 11 bases between the two ends. Germline values: CDR1 MNHEY, CDR2 SMNVEV (reference sequence). The CDR3 reads CASSSEQRYEQYF. The CDR3 region has the DNA TGTGCCAGCAGTTCCGAACAGCGGTACGAGCAGTACTTC.

J is TRBJ2-1 and V is TRBV5-5, with D possibly matching TRBD1 (5 bases). The germline V and J ends were trimmed by 6 bases and 1 base, with 11 bases remaining between them. This CDR3 contains 14 residues. CDR1 is SGHKS, CDR2 YYEKEE, per germline (reference sequence). The CDR3 here is CASTFQGSYNEQFF. In DNA form, the CDR3 reads TGTGCCAGCACTTTTCAGGGTTCCTACAATGAGCAGTTCTTC.

This chain links TRBV5-4 with TRBJ2-7; D may be TRBD2 (5 bases). The CDR3 is made up of 14 amino acids. CDR1 is SGHNT, CDR2 YYREEE, per germline (reference sequence). The ends were cut back, 2 bases at V and 4 bases at J, with 13 bases in the middle. The CDR3 region has the DNA TGTGCCAGCAGCTTCGGCGGGTGGCCTTACGAGCAGTACTTC. Protein product: CASSFGGWPYEQYF. The full variable domain, with the rest looked up from reference TRBV5-4 and TRBJ2-7, is ETGVTQSPTHLIKTRGQQVTLRCSSQSGHNTVSWYQQALGQGPQFIFQYYREEENGRGNFPPRFSGLQFPNYSSELNVNALELDDSALYLCASSFGGWPYEQYFGPGTRLTVT.

V usage is TRBV6-4 and J usage is TRBJ2-1; D possibly corresponds to TRBD2 (5 bases). V dropped 0 bases and J dropped 6 bases, with 12 bases sitting between them. The germline V gene has CDR1 MRHNA and CDR2 SNTAGT. The CDR3 totals 15 residues. The CDR3 is CASSDSTGSSNEQFF. The CDR3, as DNA: TGTGCCAGCAGTGACTCGACGGGGTCGTCCAATGAGCAGTTCTTC.

V is TRBV7-8 and J is TRBJ1-5; 7 bases align to TRBD1. The CDR3 has 15 amino acids. The V and J ends lost 1 base and 5 bases, in that order; junction bases with no gene match: 5. Looked up from germline, CDR1 is SGHVS and CDR2 is FQNEAQ. CDR3 loop: CASSLDRQGYQPQHF. The DNA of the CDR3 is TGTGCCAGCAGCTTAGACCGACAGGGTTATCAGCCCCAGCATTTT. Full variable domain (missing parts from reference TRBV7-8 and TRBJ1-5): GAGVSQSPRYKVAKRGQDVALRCDPISGHVSLFWYQQALGQGPEFLTYFQNEAQLDKSGLPSDRFFAERPEGSVSTLKIQRTQQEDSAVYLCASSLDRQGYQPQHFGDGTRLSIL.

This clone was found a few times. This rearrangement joins TRBV6-5 to TRBJ2-1; D call uncertain. The germline gives CDR1 MNHEY, CDR2 SVGAGI. The CDR3 runs 14 residues. Trimming cost V 2 bases and J 0 bases, with 5 bases left between them. CDR3 protein: CASSYRSSYNEQFF. In DNA form, the CDR3 reads TGTGCCAGCAGTTACCGTTCCTCCTACAATGAGCAGTTCTTC.

The rearrangement joins TRBV14 to TRBJ2-3; D is undetermined. The CDR3 contains 13 residues. V was clipped by 1 base and J by 1 base, with 3 bases between them. Germline CDR1 SGHDN, CDR2 FVKESK. The CDR3 loop is CASSQVGTDTQYF. The CDR3 DNA is TGTGCCAGCAGCCAAGTCGGCACAGATACGCAGTATTTT.

The rearrangement uses TRBV6-1 and TRBJ2-2; D is unresolved. Trimming cost V 4 bases and J 2 bases, with 11 bases left between them. The CDR3 loop spans 15 amino acids. Germline assignment: CDR1 MNHNS and CDR2 SASEGT. CDR3 DNA: TGTGCCAGCAGTGTGGGTAGCAGCAACACCGGGGAGCTGTTTTTT. This translates into CASSVGSSNTGELFF.

The chain uses TRBV2 and TRBJ2-7; 7 bases line up with TRBD2. The CDR3 is made up of 15 amino acids. Germline trimming cut 3 bases from V and 3 bases from J; bases unmatched to any gene: 8. Germline CDR1 is SNHLY and CDR2 is FYNNEI. The CDR3 nucleotides are TGTGCCAGCAGTGAGTTCACTAGCGCATTCTACGAGCAGTACTTC. It encodes CASSEFTSAFYEQYF. Full variable domain (missing parts from reference TRBV2 and TRBJ2-7): EPEVTQTPSHQVTQMGQEVILRCVPISNHLYFYWYRQILGQKVEFLVSFYNNEISEKSEIFDDQFSVERPDGSNFTLKIRSTKLEDSAMYFCASSEFTSAFYEQYFGPGTRLTVT.

The CDR3 reads CASSRDSDEQFF. In DNA, the CDR3 is TGCGCCAGCAGCCGGGACAGTGATGAGCAGTTCTTC. This chain connects TRBV5-1 to TRBJ2-1; 7 bases line up with TRBD1. In germline, CDR1 is SGHRS, CDR2 YFSETQ. CDR3 length: 12 residues. The V segment lost 4 bases and the J segment 8 bases; nucleotides outside the gene matches: 3. The variable domain in full, completed from reference TRBV5-1 and TRBJ2-1, reads KAGVTQTPRYLIKTRGQQVTLSCSPISGHRSVSWYQQTPGQGLQFLFEYFSETQRNKGNFPGRFSGRQFSNSRSEMNVSTLELGDSALYLCASSRDSDEQFFGPGTRLTVL.

The rearrangement joins TRBV19 to TRBJ1-5; D is unclear. V was trimmed by 4 bases and J by 7 bases, leaving 17 bases between them. This CDR3 spans 15 amino acids. Germline lookup yields CDR1 LNHDA and CDR2 SQIVND (reference sequence). The CDR3 bases are TGTGCCAGTAGTACTTTTGGCGGGTCGAGACAGCCCCAGCATTTT. It specifies CASSTFGGSRQPQHF.

The chain combines TRBV6-4 with TRBJ2-1, with 7 nucleotides matching TRBD2. V gave up 6 bases and J gave up 4 bases; unmatched junction bases: 9. The CDR3 runs 15 residues. Germline V gene data show CDR1 as MRHNA and CDR2 as SNTAGT. For the CDR3, the DNA is TGTGCCAGCAGCGGACTGGCGGGGGAGTACAATGAGCAGTTCTTC. Amino acid sequence: CASSGLAGEYNEQFF.

V gene TRBV4-2 combines with J gene TRBJ2-2, with 11 bases fitting TRBD2. The V segment lost 0 bases and the J segment 5 bases; nucleotides outside the gene matches: 5. Germline V lookup: CDR1 LGHNA, CDR2 YNFKEQ. The CDR3 length is 17 residues. The CDR3 region is CASSQDVAGGPTGELFF. The CDR3 DNA sequence: TGTGCCAGCAGCCAAGATGTAGCGGGAGGGCCAACCGGGGAGCTGTTTTTT.

This clone occurred a few times. This chain uses TRBV14 with TRBJ2-7; no clear D. The ends were cut back, 3 bases at V and 1 base at J, with 7 bases in the middle. Germline CDR1 reads SGHDN; CDR2 reads FVKESK. This CDR3 is 13 amino acids long. The CDR3 DNA follows: TGTGCCAGCAGCCAGGGCAGGTCCTACGAGCAGTACTTC. Its protein is CASSQGRSYEQYF.

This chain uses TRBV4-1 with TRBJ1-2; 9 nucleotides agree with TRBD1. Looked up from germline, CDR1 is MGHRA and CDR2 is YSYEKL. With V trimmed by 3 bases and J by 3 bases, 2 bases remained unmatched. This CDR3 comprises 14 residues. The CDR3 region is CASSQGTGYYGYTF. Written as DNA, the CDR3 is TGCGCCAGCAGCCAGGGGACAGGGTACTATGGCTACACCTTC.

V gene TRBV27 combines with J gene TRBJ2-3; tentatively, D is TRBD1 (5 bases). There are 14 residues in the CDR3. CDR1 is MNHEY and CDR2 is SMNVEV in the germline V gene (reference sequence). With 3 bases removed from V and 2 bases from J, the gap between germline ends came to 9 bases. This CDR3 reads CASSFDSYTDTQYF. CDR3 in DNA: TGTGCCAGCAGTTTTGACAGCTACACAGATACGCAGTATTTT.

The chain has TRBV7-6 and TRBJ2-1; TRBD2 matches at 8 bases. CDR1 and CDR2 from the germline V gene are SGHVS and FNYEAQ. The length of the CDR3 is 16 residues. J gave up 3 bases and V 5 bases, and 9 bases lay outside the gene matches. CDR3 amino acids: CASSAQLAANYNEQFF. CDR3 nucleotide sequence: TGTGCCAGCAGCGCACAACTAGCGGCGAACTACAATGAGCAGTTCTTC.

This clone was observed a few times. This sequence joins TRBV6-1 and TRBJ2-7, with 11 positions matching TRBD1. The CDR3 loop spans 15 amino acids. Trimming cost V 3 bases and J 7 bases; bases outside gene matches: 8. The germline V gene has CDR1 MNHNS and CDR2 SASEGT. The CDR3 is CASSDGGQGVEEQYF. The CDR3 nucleotides are TGTGCCAGCAGTGATGGGGGACAGGGGGTAGAAGAGCAGTACTTC.

V usage is TRBV5-5 and J usage is TRBJ1-2; D ambiguous. This CDR3 is 12 amino acids long. V was pared by 2 bases and J by 5 bases, with 7 bases between. Per the germline V gene, CDR1 is SGHKS and CDR2 is YYEKEE (reference sequence). CDR3 region: CASSFRQYGYTF. In DNA, the CDR3 is TGTGCCAGCAGCTTCAGGCAGTATGGCTACACCTTC.

This clone was recorded a few times. The rearrangement joins TRBV6-1 to TRBJ2-7; 7 bases match TRBD1. V lost 4 bases, J lost 0 bases, and 3 bases stayed unmatched. CDR1 MNHNS and CDR2 SASEGT come from the germline V gene. The CDR3 has 14 amino acids. CDR3 residues: CASSVGTDSYEQYF. The CDR3, as DNA: TGTGCCAGCAGTGTAGGGACAGACTCCTACGAGCAGTACTTC.

In DNA form, the CDR3 reads TGTGCCAGCAGCTTTACAGGGCTACAGCCCCAGCATTTT. This encodes CASSFTGLQPQHF. The rearrangement joins TRBV7-2 to TRBJ1-5, with D tentatively TRBD1 (6 bases). The germline gives CDR1 SGHTA, CDR2 FQGNSA. The CDR3 length is 13 residues. V dropped 3 bases and J dropped 7 bases, with 10 bases sitting between them.

CDR3 sequence: CASSPGQGSSYEQYF. The CDR3 bases are TGTGCCAGCAGCCCAGGACAGGGATCCTCCTACGAGCAGTACTTC. The rearrangement links TRBV13 to TRBJ2-7, with TRBD1 matching over 8 bases. CDR3 size: 15 residues. From germline, CDR1 is PRHDT and CDR2 FYEKMQ (reference sequence). The J segment lost 0 bases and the V segment lost 5 bases, leaving 6 bases of the junction unmatched.

Turning to this clone: Other DNA sequences in this sample translate to the same CDR3. The DNA of the CDR3 is TGCAGCGTCGACAGGGGTCGGGAGACCCAGTACTTC. This translates into CSVDRGRETQYF. The V call is TRBV29-1, the J call TRBJ2-5, with 8 nucleotides matching TRBD1. Trimming at V came to 6 bases and at J to 5 bases, leaving 5 bases not matched to a gene. The CDR3 contains 12 residues. From germline, CDR1 is SQVTM and CDR2 ANQGSEA.

The chain combines TRBV10-1 with TRBJ2-3, with TRBD2 matching 7 bases. Germline lookup yields CDR1 WNHNN and CDR2 SYGVQD (reference sequence). With V trimmed by 0 bases and J by 6 bases, 0 bases remained unmatched. This CDR3 region has 13 residues. CDR3: CASSESGGDTQYF. DNA for the CDR3: TGCGCCAGCAGTGAGTCGGGGGGGGATACGCAGTATTTT.